This T cell receptor (beta chain) was identified in a study of cytomegalovirus exposure and HLA in healthy donors. Regarding the study as a whole: Most TCR sequences proved rare, with some public TCRs found in many donors.

About this clone: The antigen is not known.

After removal of 10 bases from V and 2 bases from J, the junction contained 4 bases not matched to a gene. Per germline, CDR1 LNHDA and CDR2 SQIVND (reference sequence). The length of the CDR3 is 12 residues. Clones were read by immunoSEQ multiplex PCR, and TCRdb kept only the in-frame ones, dropping some. Of under 250,000 clones detected, roughly 81% appear once; the ten largest clones hold 1% to 1.5%. This rearrangement joins TRBV19 to TRBJ1-2; 7 bases are shared with TRBD1. The specimen sequenced was PBMCs. This sequence originates from a woman in her thirties in good health and CMV-seronegative. In DNA, the CDR3 is TGTGCCACTAAGACAGGGAACTATGGCTACACCTTC. Its protein product is CATKTGNYGYTF. Using reference TRBV19 and TRBJ1-2 for the parts outside the CDR3, the full variable domain is DGGITQSPKYLFRKEGQNVTLSCEQNLNHDAMYWYRQDPGQGLRLIYYSQIVNDFQKGDIAEGYSVSREKKESFPLTVTSAQKNPTAFYLCATKTGNYGYTFGSGTRLTVV.